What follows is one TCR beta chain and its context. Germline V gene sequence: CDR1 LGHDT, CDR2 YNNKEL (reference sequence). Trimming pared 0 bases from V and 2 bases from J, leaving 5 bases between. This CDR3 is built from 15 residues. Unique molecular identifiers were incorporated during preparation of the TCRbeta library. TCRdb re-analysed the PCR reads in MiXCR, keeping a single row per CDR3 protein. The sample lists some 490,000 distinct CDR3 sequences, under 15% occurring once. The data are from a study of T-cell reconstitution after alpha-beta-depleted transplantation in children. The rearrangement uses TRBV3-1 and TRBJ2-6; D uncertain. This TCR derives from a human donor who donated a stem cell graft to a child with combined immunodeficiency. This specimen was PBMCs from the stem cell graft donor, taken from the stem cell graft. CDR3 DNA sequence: TGTGCCAGCAGCCAAGATAGGACTGGGGCCAACGTCCTGACTTTC. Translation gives CASSQDRTGANVLTF.